The T cell receptor beta chain under discussion was sequenced for a study of human CD8 memory T cell subsets. A remark on this clonotype: Its antigen is as yet unknown.

Exhausted-like traits marked the TPEX cells, which were CCR7+ PD-1+ TIGIT+ early memory CD8+ T cells. PBMC originated from healthy-donor buffy coats. RNA originated from duplicate vials containing some 140,000 sorted CD8+ T cells per subset. General observations from the study: The study found similarly high diversity in stem-like memory and precursor exhausted T cells, unlike effector memory cells.

Germline CDR1 KGHDR, CDR2 SFDVKD. CDR3 length: 16 residues. UMI-labeled 5' RACE was used to make TCR beta libraries. In the original analysis: Clonotype content per TCR beta library ranged between roughly 2,700 and 18,000 functional CDR3 beta clonotypes. TCRdb reanalyzed the 5' RACE reads, giving one entry per CDR3 protein sequence and no DNA. In this record, the V and J calls reflect TCRdb's handling and not the investigators' own analysis. Its listing shows roughly 8,900 distinct CDR3 sequences. This clonotype was sampled from a human donor in good health. The chain combines TRBV24-1 with TRBJ2-2; lacking DNA, the TRBD2 call made by TCRdb goes unchecked. Material for sequencing was CD8+ T cells from PBMCs. The CDR3 is CATSDLAGESTGELFF.